This is a list of T cell receptor beta chains from one sample in a study of blood T cell repertoires in COVID-19. Clones were sequenced by immunoSEQ multiplex PCR, and TCRdb holds only the in-frame ones, with some missing. Of about 130,000 clones in the sample, about 86% were seen once. Sample: PBMCs or T cells enriched from blood (not recorded which). The receptors shown here come from a man aged 50-59 years who had recovered from COVID-19. Both conserved end residues are part of each CDR3. The D gene is left open where the match is weak. Clone size is given for some rows only: seen once, a few or many times, or a class if the clone is expanded.

TRBV28,-,-,TRBJ2-3,CASTRDSTDTQYF,TGTGCCAGCACACGGGATAGCACAGATACGCAGTATTTT
TRBV7-9,-,-,TRBJ2-6,CASSSAVSGANVLTF,TGTGCCAGCAGCAGTGCGGTTTCTGGGGCCAACGTCCTGACTTTC
TRBV18,-,TRBD1,TRBJ2-7,CASDTGQGAYEQYF,TGTGCCAGCGATACGGGACAGGGGGCCTACGAGCAGTACTTC
TRBV5-1,-,TRBD1,TRBJ1-1,CASSLGTTGQNTEAFF,TGCGCCAGCAGCTTGGGAACGACAGGGCAGAACACTGAAGCTTTCTTT
TRBV5-5,-,-,TRBJ2-3,CASSFLPGSSTDTQYF,TGTGCCAGCAGCTTTTTACCGGGAAGTAGCACAGATACGCAGTATTTT
TRBV5-1,-,-,TRBJ2-2,CASSLAGKEGSGELFF,TGCGCCAGCAGCTTGGCCGGGAAAGAGGGTTCCGGGGAGCTGTTTTTT
TRBV2,once,-,TRBJ2-1,CASSEGLRTVINEQFF,TGTGCCAGCAGTGAAGGTCTGAGGACTGTGATCAATGAGCAGTTCTTC
TRBV6-5,-,-,TRBJ1-1,CASSNVRGEAFF,TGTGCCAGCAGTAACGTCAGGGGTGAAGCTTTCTTT
TRBV29-1,-,-,TRBJ2-3,CSVSEGSSVTQYF,TGCAGCGTATCCGAGGGCAGCTCGGTTACGCAGTATTTT
TRBV6-5,few,TRBD1,TRBJ1-4,CASSYADRGREKLFF,TGTGCCAGCAGTTACGCCGACAGGGGGCGCGAAAAACTGTTTTTT
TRBV9,-,TRBD2,TRBJ2-1,CASSSRGTSGGMSYNEQFF,TGTGCCAGCAGCTCTCGCGGGACTAGCGGGGGAATGTCCTACAATGAGCAGTTCTTC
TRBV7-2,-,-,TRBJ2-4,CASSEQPRAKNIQYF,TGTGCCAGCTCAGAACAGCCGAGAGCCAAAAACATTCAGTACTTC
TRBV11-2,-,-,TRBJ1-1,CASSWGEMNTEAFF,TGTGCCAGCAGCTGGGGGGAGATGAACACTGAAGCTTTCTTT
TRBV5-5,-,TRBD2,TRBJ2-7,CASSSGGTDPYEQYF,TGTGCCAGCAGCTCGGGAGGGACGGACCCCTACGAGCAGTACTTC
TRBV5-1,-,-,TRBJ2-1,CASRTGNWDNEQFF,TGCGCCAGCAGAACAGGGAATTGGGACAATGAGCAGTTCTTC
TRBV5-1,-,-,TRBJ2-5,CASSFPGRETQYF,TGCGCCAGCAGCTTTCCGGGAAGAGAGACCCAGTACTTC
TRBV6-5,-,TRBD1,TRBJ2-7,CASLPGQGGTYEQYF,TGTGCCAGCCTCCCGGGACAGGGAGGAACCTACGAGCAGTACTTC
TRBV11-2,-,-,TRBJ2-2,CASKRVVTGELFF,TGTGCCAGCAAGAGAGTCGTCACCGGGGAGCTGTTTTTT
TRBV5-4,few,-,TRBJ2-1,CASRLTGGRYNEQFF,TGTGCCAGCAGATTGACCGGGGGAAGGTACAATGAGCAGTTCTTC
TRBV5-1,-,TRBD1,TRBJ2-7,CASSSGQGAYEQYF,TGCGCCAGCAGCTCCGGACAGGGGGCCTACGAGCAGTACTTC
TRBV11-3,-,-,TRBJ2-6,CASSPPGATGANVLTF,TGTGCCAGCAGCCCCCCCGGAGCTACTGGGGCCAACGTCCTGACTTTC
TRBV5-1,-,TRBD1,TRBJ1-3,CASSFGGQGNLGNTIYF,TGCGCCAGCAGCTTCGGAGGACAGGGGAATCTTGGAAACACCATATATTTT
TRBV12-2,-,-,TRBJ1-2,CASRVIGGSYGYTF,TGTGCAAGTCGCGTTATCGGGGGTAGCTATGGCTACACCTTC
TRBV20-1,-,TRBD1,TRBJ2-1,CSASQGVYEQFF,TGCAGTGCCAGTCAGGGGGTCTATGAGCAGTTCTTC
TRBV19,-,TRBD1,TRBJ2-7,CASSIGRPGQVSYEQYF,TGTGCCAGTAGTATTGGACGCCCGGGACAGGTATCCTACGAGCAGTACTTC